The clone carrying this T cell receptor (beta chain) was seen at least ten times. This sample stems from a study of CD8+CD57+ T cells in acquired aplastic anemia. In germline, CDR1 is MNHEY, CDR2 SMNVEV (reference sequence). V was cut by 3 bases and J by 2 bases, with 11 bases left in between. CDR3 length equals 14 residues. Patients chosen for sequencing had shown CD8+CD57+ cell expansion by flow cytometry. Prior therapy had not been administered to any patient at the time of blood sampling. Genomic DNA templated the TCR beta VDJ and CDR3 profiling. TCRdb re-analysed the reads in MiXCR, keeping a single row per CDR3 protein. Of 80,000 to 100,000 distinct CDR3 sequences in the sample, approximately 73% are singletons; the top ten hold 50% to 70%.

The chain recombines TRBV27 with TRBJ2-7; D not resolved. This receptor was identified in a human donor with aplastic anemia. Sequenced: sorted CD4+, CD8+, or CD8+CD57+ T cells (not recorded which) from PBMCs. The CDR3 here is CASSLTRGTYEQYF. Written as DNA, the CDR3 is TGTGCCAGCAGTTTGACGCGAGGAACCTACGAGCAGTACTTC.